This is a list of T cell receptor beta chains from one sample in a study of CD8 T cells in Susac syndrome. TCRdb passed the immunoSEQ multiplex PCR reads through MiXCR, listing each CDR3 protein once. The sample has a few hundred thousand distinct CDR3 sequences; around 93% are singletons. The sequenced sample consisted of CD4+ T cells from PBMCs. These receptors originate from a human donor with multiple sclerosis. CDR3s include the opening cysteine and the closing phenylalanine or tryptophan. A D gene is named only where the DNA matches it firmly. Part of the rows lack a size; the others show once, few, many or a class for expanded clones.

clone_size	j_call	d_call	v_call	cdr3_nt	cdr3_aa
-	TRBJ2-7	-	TRBV15	TGTGCCACCAGCAATCAGGGCTACGAGCAGTACTTC	CATSNQGYEQYF
-	TRBJ1-4	TRBD1	TRBV9	TGTGCCAGCAGCGACCCAAAGGGACAGCCTAATGAAAAACTGTTTTTT	CASSDPKGQPNEKLFF
-	TRBJ1-1	-	TRBV18	TGTGCCAGCTCACCCCAACTGGTGGGCAGTACTGAAGCTTTCTTT	CASSPQLVGSTEAFF
-	TRBJ1-6	-	TRBV19	TGTGCCAGCACCCGCTCGGGACAAAATTCACCCCTCCACTTT	CASTRSGQNSPLHF
-	TRBJ2-2	-	TRBV9	TGTGCCAGCAGCGTCCGTAGGGAGAACACCGGGGAGCTGTTTTTT	CASSVRRENTGELFF
-	TRBJ2-2	TRBD2	TRBV24-1	TGTGCCACCAGTGATCGGGAGGCCGGGGAGCTGTTTTTT	CATSDREAGELFF
-	TRBJ2-5	-	TRBV20-1	TGCAGTGCTACCCACCGGGAGACCCAGTACTTC	CSATHRETQYF
-	TRBJ2-3	TRBD2	TRBV4-1	TGCGCCAGCAGCCCCTCTAGCGGGATCACAGATACGCAGTATTTT	CASSPSSGITDTQYF
-	TRBJ2-1	-	TRBV12-3/TRBV12-4	TGTGCCAGCAGTAACCGACTAGGGGGGTACAATGAGCAGTTCTTC	CASSNRLGGYNEQFF
-	TRBJ1-4	-	TRBV29-1	TGCAGCGTTGAAGATCCAAAGGCAGCAACTAATGAAAAACTGTTTTTT	CSVEDPKAATNEKLFF
-	TRBJ1-2	TRBD1	TRBV12-3/TRBV12-4	TGTGCCAGCAGTTTATTGTCCGGACAGGGTGGCTACACCTTC	CASSLLSGQGGYTF
-	TRBJ1-1	-	TRBV28	TGTGCCAGCAGTTTTTGGGGGTCCGTGAGGAACACTGAAGCTTTCTTT	CASSFWGSVRNTEAFF
-	TRBJ2-5	-	TRBV20-1	TGCAGTGCTCTGGCAAAACAAGAGACCCAGTACTTC	CSALAKQETQYF
once	TRBJ2-5	-	TRBV7-2	TGTGCCAGCAGCCTAAGTCCCTCCGGGGGCCGGGGGGAGACCCAGTACTTC	CASSLSPSGGRGETQYF
-	TRBJ1-2	-	TRBV4-1	TGCGCCAGCAGCCAAGATGAGGTTTCGCGCGGCTACACCTTC	CASSQDEVSRGYTF
-	TRBJ2-1	TRBD2	TRBV10-1	TGCGCCAGCAGTGAGTCAGCTAGCGGAGGCCCCTACAATGAGCAGTTCTTC	CASSESASGGPYNEQFF
-	TRBJ2-1	-	TRBV12-5	-	CASVLVGTGAEGIF
once	TRBJ2-1	-	TRBV20-1	TGCAGTGCTAGAGATAGCCCGATTGGGCACAATGAGCAGTTCTTC	CSARDSPIGHNEQFF
-	TRBJ1-6	TRBD1	TRBV28	TGTGCCAGCAGGCAAGAGGGGGCCCCGAGCTCCTATAATTCACCCCTCCACTTT	CASRQEGAPSSYNSPLHF
-	TRBJ2-4	-	TRBV5-1	TGCGCCAGCAGCTTGGAGTATGAAAACATTCAGTACTTC	CASSLEYENIQYF
-	TRBJ1-5	TRBD1	TRBV28	TGTGCCAGCAGTAGGGTTGGTCAGGGGGCTTTCGGCAATCAGCCCCAGCATTTT	CASSRVGQGAFGNQPQHF
-	TRBJ1-2	-	TRBV5-1	TGCGCCAGCAGCTTGGAGCCAGGTTTAGGGTATGGCTACACCTTC	CASSLEPGLGYGYTF
-	TRBJ2-7	-	TRBV3-1	TGTGCCAGCAGCCAAGGTCAGCCAGGGGAACAGTACTTC	CASSQGQPGEQYF
-	TRBJ2-1	-	TRBV5-1	TGCGCCAGCAGCTTACCCTCGGTGGCGGCAACCAATGAGCAGTTCTTC	CASSLPSVAATNEQFF
-	TRBJ2-1	TRBD2	TRBV9	TGTGCCAGCAGCGTAGGGACTAGCAGCCCTGAGCAGTTCTTC	CASSVGTSSPEQFF
-	TRBJ2-4	-	TRBV29-1	TGCAGCGTTGAAGGACTAGCCAAAAACATTCAGTACTTC	CSVEGLAKNIQYF
-	TRBJ2-2	TRBD2	TRBV5-1	TGCGCCAGCAGCTGGGACTACGGCGGGGAGCTGTTTTTT	CASSWDYGGELFF
once	TRBJ2-7	-	TRBV12-3/TRBV12-4	TGTGCCAGCAGTGCCCGGCCAGGGGCTTACGAGCAGTACTTC	CASSARPGAYEQYF
-	TRBJ1-1	-	TRBV29-1	TGCAGCGTGAGAGGCCCCCCCGGCACTGAAGCTTTCTTT	CSVRGPPGTEAFF
-	TRBJ2-1	TRBD2	TRBV24-1	TGTGCCACCAGCCCCCGCCGACTAGCGTCCTACAATGAGCAGTTCTTC	CATSPRRLASYNEQFF
-	TRBJ1-6	TRBD1	TRBV2	TGTGCCAGCAGGGGGAATCGACAGGGAAATTCACCCCTCCACTTT	CASRGNRQGNSPLHF
-	TRBJ2-1	TRBD2	TRBV12-3/TRBV12-4	TGTGCCAGCACGCTGAGGATGGGGGGGAGCTCCTACAATGAGCAGTTCTTC	CASTLRMGGSSYNEQFF
-	TRBJ2-1	-	TRBV12-3/TRBV12-4	TGTGCCAGCAGTTTAAGGACAGACAATGAGCAGTTCTTC	CASSLRTDNEQFF
-	TRBJ2-5	-	TRBV12-3/TRBV12-4	TGTGCCAGCAGGCCGACCTTCGGGGAGACCCAGTACTTC	CASRPTFGETQYF
-	TRBJ1-2	TRBD1	TRBV7-9	TGTGCCAGCAGCTTAGAACAGGGGAACTATGGCTACACCTTC	CASSLEQGNYGYTF
-	TRBJ2-5	-	TRBV2	TGTGCCAGCAGTGGGGGACTTTCTAAAGAGACCCAGTACTTC	CASSGGLSKETQYF
-	TRBJ2-1	TRBD2	TRBV10-3	TGTGCCATCAGCGACCGACTAGCGGGGAACAATGAGCAGTTCTTC	CAISDRLAGNNEQFF